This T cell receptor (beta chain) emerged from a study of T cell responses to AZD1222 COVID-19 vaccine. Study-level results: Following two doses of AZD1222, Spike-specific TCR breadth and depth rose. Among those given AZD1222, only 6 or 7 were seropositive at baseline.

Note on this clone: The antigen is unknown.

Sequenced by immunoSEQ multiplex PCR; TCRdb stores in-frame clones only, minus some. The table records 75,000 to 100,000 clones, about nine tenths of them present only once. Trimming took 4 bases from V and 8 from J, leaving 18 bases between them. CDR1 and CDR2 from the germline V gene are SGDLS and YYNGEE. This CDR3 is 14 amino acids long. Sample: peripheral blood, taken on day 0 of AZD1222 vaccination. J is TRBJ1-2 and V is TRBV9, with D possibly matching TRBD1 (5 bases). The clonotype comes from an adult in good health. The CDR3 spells CASSPRRGSEGYTF. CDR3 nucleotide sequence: TGTGCCAGCAGCCCGAGGCGGGGCTCGGAGGGCTACACCTTC.